Below are 8 T cell receptor beta chains sequenced from a single sample in a study of OX40 agonist ivuxolimab in advanced cancers. The method was immunoSEQ multiplex PCR; TCRdb's version includes in-frame clones alone and lacks a portion of them. The table has approximately 58,000 clones, about 83% seen once. This sample comprised CD4+ or CD8+ T cells sorted from blood, obtained in a trial of the OX40 agonist ivuxolimab. The source is an adult with an advanced solid tumor such as melanoma, head and neck, liver or kidney cancer.

The V gene is TRBV9, the J gene TRBJ2-3; D is ambiguous. Germline V gene sequence: CDR1 SGDLS, CDR2 YYNGEE. Trimming cost V 0 bases and J 1 base, with 9 bases left between them. The CDR3 has 15 residues. CDR3 protein: CASSVGLDGTDTQYF. CDR3 bases: TGTGCCAGCAGCGTAGGTCTAGATGGCACAGATACGCAGTATTTT.

The V and J genes are TRBV2 and TRBJ2-3, with a weak D call TRBD1 (6 bases). V lost 4 bases and J lost 5, with 10 bases in between. The CDR3 has 13 residues. From germline, CDR1 is SNHLY and CDR2 FYNNEI. DNA for the CDR3: TGTGCCAGCAGTGCGGACAGCGAAGATACGCAGTATTTT. Protein product: CASSADSEDTQYF.

This chain joins TRBV18 and TRBJ2-2; D might be TRBD2 (6 bases). Trimming took 2 bases from V and 7 from J, leaving 8 bases between them. This CDR3 has 13 amino acids. Germline CDR1 is KGHSH and CDR2 is LQKENI. CDR3 coding DNA: TGTGCCAGCTCACCAGGGGAGGTCGGGGAGCTGTTTTTT. It yields the protein CASSPGEVGELFF.

The chain combines TRBV6-5 with TRBJ2-7; D perhaps matches TRBD1 (6 bases). There are 14 residues in the CDR3. The germline V gene has CDR1 MNHEY and CDR2 SVGAGI. Trimming pared 4 bases from V and 2 bases from J, leaving 12 bases between. CDR3 sequence reads: CASSSRTETYEQYF. The CDR3 DNA is TGTGCCAGCAGTTCCCGGACAGAGACCTACGAGCAGTACTTC.

This chain links TRBV6-5 with TRBJ2-7; D uncertain. CDR3 length equals 13 residues. Looked up from germline, CDR1 is MNHEY and CDR2 is SVGAGI. V was clipped by 2 bases and J by 3 bases, with 8 bases between them. DNA of the CDR3: TGTGCCAGCAGTTACACCCCAGTCTACGAGCAGTACTTC. This gives the protein CASSYTPVYEQYF.

This clone appeared a few times. The rearrangement links TRBV9 to TRBJ2-1, with 12 bases that match TRBD1. The CDR3 loop spans 17 amino acids. J lost 9 bases, V lost 0 bases, and 10 bases had no gene match. CDR1 SGDLS and CDR2 YYNGEE come from the germline V gene. The CDR3: CASSVAIGDRGLLEQFF. The CDR3 DNA is TGTGCCAGCAGCGTAGCTATTGGGGACAGGGGGCTGCTTGAGCAGTTCTTC. Combining the CDR3 with reference TRBV9 and TRBJ2-1 gives the whole variable domain DSGVTQTPKHLITATGQRVTLRCSPRSGDLSVYWYQQSLDQGLQFLIQYYNGEERAKGNILERFSAQQFPDLHSELNLSSLELGDSALYFCASSVAIGDRGLLEQFFGPGTRLTVL.

This rearrangement joins TRBV7-2 to TRBJ2-5, with 8 bases fitting TRBD2. The germline V gene encodes CDR1 SGHTA and CDR2 FQGNSA. With V trimmed by 1 base and J by 5 bases, 9 bases remained unmatched. The CDR3 extends over 16 amino acids. CDR3 sequence reads: CASSLVRRGGLETQYF. CDR3 nucleotide sequence: TGTGCCAGCAGCTTAGTGAGACGGGGGGGTCTGGAGACCCAGTACTTC. Full variable domain (remainder filled in from reference TRBV7-2 and TRBJ2-5): GAGVSQSPSNKVTEKGKDVELRCDPISGHTALYWYRQSLGQGLEFLIYFQGNSAPDKSGLPSDRFSAERTGGSVSTLTIQRTQQEDSAVYLCASSLVRRGGLETQYFGPGTRLLVL.

The V gene is TRBV9, the J gene TRBJ2-1, with 10 nucleotides matching TRBD2. With 6 bases clipped from V and 15 bases from J, the junction kept 9 bases outside the gene matches. The CDR3 contains 12 residues. The germline gives CDR1 SGDLS, CDR2 YYNGEE. The CDR3 region is CASTISGGALFF. CDR3 nucleotides: TGTGCCAGCACCATAAGCGGGGGGGCCCTGTTCTTC.